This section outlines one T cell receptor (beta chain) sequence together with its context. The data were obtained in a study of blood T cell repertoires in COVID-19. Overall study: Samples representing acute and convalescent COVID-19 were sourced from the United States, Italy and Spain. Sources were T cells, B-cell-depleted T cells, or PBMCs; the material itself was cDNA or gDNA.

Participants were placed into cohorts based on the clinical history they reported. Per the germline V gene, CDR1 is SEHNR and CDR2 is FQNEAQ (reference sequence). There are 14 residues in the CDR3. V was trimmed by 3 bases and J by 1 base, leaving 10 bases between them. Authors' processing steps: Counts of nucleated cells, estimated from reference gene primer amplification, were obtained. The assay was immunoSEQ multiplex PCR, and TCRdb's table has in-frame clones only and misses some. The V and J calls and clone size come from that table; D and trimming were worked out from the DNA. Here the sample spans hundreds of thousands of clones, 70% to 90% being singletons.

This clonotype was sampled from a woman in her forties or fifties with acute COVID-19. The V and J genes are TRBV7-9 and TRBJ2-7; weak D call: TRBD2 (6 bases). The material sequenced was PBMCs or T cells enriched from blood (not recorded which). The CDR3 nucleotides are TGTGCCAGCAGCTTTAGCGGAAGTTCCTACGAGCAGTACTTC. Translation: CASSFSGSSYEQYF.